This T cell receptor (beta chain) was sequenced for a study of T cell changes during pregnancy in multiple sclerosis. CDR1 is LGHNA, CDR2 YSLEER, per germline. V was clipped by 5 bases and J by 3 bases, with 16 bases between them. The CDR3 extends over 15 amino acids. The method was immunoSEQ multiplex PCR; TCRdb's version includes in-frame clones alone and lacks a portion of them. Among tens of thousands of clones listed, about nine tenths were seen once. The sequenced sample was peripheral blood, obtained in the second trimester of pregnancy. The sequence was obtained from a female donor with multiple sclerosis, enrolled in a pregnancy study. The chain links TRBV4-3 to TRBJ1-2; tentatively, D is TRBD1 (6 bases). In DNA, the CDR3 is TGCGCCAGCAGCAGGACAGAGGGAGGGGACTATGGCTACACCTTC. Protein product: CASSRTEGGDYGYTF.